This record looks at one T cell receptor beta chain sequence and its context. Trimming shortened V by 5 bases and J by 6 bases, and 14 bases separated the two germline ends. The germline CDR1 and CDR2 sequences are MDHEN and SYDVKM. The CDR3 is 14 residues long. This sample was taken from a study of control samples from healthy donors and cancer patients. The method was immunoSEQ multiplex PCR; TCRdb's version includes in-frame clones alone and lacks a portion of them. The sample consists of approximately 120,000 clones, 87% of them appearing once. The chain joins TRBV28 to TRBJ1-5; tentatively, D is TRBD1 (5 bases). The sequence came from a man aged 55 to 70 in good health. Sequenced material: blood. The CDR3 nucleotides are TGTGCCAGCAGTGACGGGGCGATCCTTCAGCCCCAGCATTTT. Translated, it gives CASSDGAILQPQHF.